This T cell receptor beta chain was sequenced in a study of T cell responses to AZD1222 COVID-19 vaccine. Study results and caveats: Increases in Spike-specific TCR breadth and depth were seen after two AZD1222 doses. Unmutated regions of variants are reportedly targeted by nearly half of spike-specific TCRs. Vaccine-related CD4 TCRs covered spike, predominating at 160-218 and 743-854.

Libraries were prepared by immunoSEQ multiplex PCR; TCRdb keeps only in-frame clonotypes and omits some of them. The profile shows 170,000 or so clones, about nine tenths of them singletons. V was clipped by 4 bases and J by 0 bases, with 15 bases between them. The germline gives CDR1 LGHDT, CDR2 YNNKEL (reference sequence). The CDR3 covers 16 residues. About this clone itself: Its antigen is unknown.

The receptor's source is an adult in good health. The V and J genes are TRBV3-1 (or the pseudogene TRBV3-2) and TRBJ2-5; D is undetermined. This sample comprised peripheral blood, obtained on day 0 of AZD1222 vaccination. CDR3 sequence: CASSPSKNQDQETQYF. The DNA of the CDR3 is TGTGCCAGCAGCCCAAGCAAAAATCAGGACCAAGAGACCCAGTACTTC.